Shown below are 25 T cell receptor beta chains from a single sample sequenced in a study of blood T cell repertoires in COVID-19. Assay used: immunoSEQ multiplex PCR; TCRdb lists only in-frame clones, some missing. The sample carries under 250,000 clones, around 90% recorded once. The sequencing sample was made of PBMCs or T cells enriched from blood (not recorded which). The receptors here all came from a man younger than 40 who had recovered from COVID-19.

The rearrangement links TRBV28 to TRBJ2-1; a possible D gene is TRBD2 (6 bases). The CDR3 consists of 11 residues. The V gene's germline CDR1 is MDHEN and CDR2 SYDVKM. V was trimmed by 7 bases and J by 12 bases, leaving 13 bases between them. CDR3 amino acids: CASKGRTVQFF. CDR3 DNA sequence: TGTGCCAGCAAGGGGAGGACGGTGCAGTTCTTC.

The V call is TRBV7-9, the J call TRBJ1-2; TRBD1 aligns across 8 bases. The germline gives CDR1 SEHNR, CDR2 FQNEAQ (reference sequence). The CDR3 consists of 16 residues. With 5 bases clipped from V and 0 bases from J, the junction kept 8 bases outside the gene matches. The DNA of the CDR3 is TGTGCCAGCAGCCCCGGGACAGGTATTACTAACTATGGCTACACCTTC. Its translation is CASSPGTGITNYGYTF.

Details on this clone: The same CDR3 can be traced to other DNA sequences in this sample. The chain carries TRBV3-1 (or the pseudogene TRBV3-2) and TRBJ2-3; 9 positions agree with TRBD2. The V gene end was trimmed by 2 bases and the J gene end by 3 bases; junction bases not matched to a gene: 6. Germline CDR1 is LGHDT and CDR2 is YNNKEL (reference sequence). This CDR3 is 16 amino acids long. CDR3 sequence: CASSQYSGSSTDTQYF. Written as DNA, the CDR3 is TGTGCCAGCAGCCAATATAGCGGGAGCTCGACAGATACGCAGTATTTT.

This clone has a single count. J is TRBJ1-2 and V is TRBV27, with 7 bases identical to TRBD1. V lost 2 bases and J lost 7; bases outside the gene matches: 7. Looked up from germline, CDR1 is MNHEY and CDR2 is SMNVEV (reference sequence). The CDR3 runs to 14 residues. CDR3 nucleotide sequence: TGTGCCAGCAGTTTACGAGGGGGCGACGGTGGCTACACCTTC. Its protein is CASSLRGGDGGYTF.

The CDR3 is CAWSRVGNSPLHF. The CDR3 nucleotides are TGTGCCTGGAGCAGGGTCGGGAATTCACCCCTCCACTTT. The chain carries TRBV30 and TRBJ1-6; perhaps TRBD1 as D (5 bases). The CDR3 extends over 13 amino acids. The germline V gene encodes CDR1 GTSNPN and CDR2 SVGIG (reference sequence). V lost 3 bases and J lost 7, with 10 bases in between.

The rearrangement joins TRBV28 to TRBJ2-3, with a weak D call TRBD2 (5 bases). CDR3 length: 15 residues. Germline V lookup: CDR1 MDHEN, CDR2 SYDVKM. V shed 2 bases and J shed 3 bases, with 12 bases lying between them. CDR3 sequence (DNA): TGTGCCAGCAGTTTAAGTCGGGGTTGGACAGATACGCAGTATTTT. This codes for CASSLSRGWTDTQYF.

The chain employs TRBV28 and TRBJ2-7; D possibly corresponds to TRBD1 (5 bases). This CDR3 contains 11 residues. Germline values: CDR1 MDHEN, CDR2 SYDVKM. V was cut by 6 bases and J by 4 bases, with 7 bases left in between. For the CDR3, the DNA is TGTGCCAGCAGACGACAGTACGAGCAGTACTTC. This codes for CASRRQYEQYF.

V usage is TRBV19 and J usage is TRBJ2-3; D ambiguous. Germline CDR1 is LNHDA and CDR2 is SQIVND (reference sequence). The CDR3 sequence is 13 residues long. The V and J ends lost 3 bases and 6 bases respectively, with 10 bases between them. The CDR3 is CASSILIRDTQYF. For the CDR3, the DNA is TGTGCCAGTAGTATTCTCATCAGGGATACGCAGTATTTT.

The CDR3 is CGTGGPVGNTIYF. CDR3 bases: TGTGGCACCGGGGGGCCGGTTGGAAACACCATATATTTT. J is TRBJ1-3 and V is TRBV6-5; a possible D gene is TRBD1 (6 bases). CDR1 and CDR2 (germline): MNHEY, SVGAGI. This CDR3 contains 13 residues.

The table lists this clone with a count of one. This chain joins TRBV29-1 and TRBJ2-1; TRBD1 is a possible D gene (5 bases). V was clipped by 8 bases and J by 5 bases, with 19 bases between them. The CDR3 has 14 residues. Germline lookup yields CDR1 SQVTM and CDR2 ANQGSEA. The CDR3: CSPVDSRSNNEQFF. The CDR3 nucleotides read TGCAGCCCAGTCGACAGCCGAAGCAACAATGAGCAGTTCTTC.

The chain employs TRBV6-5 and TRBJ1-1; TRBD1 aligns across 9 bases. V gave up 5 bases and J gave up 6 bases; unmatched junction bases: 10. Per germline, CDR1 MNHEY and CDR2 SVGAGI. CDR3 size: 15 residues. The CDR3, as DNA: TGTGCCAGCAGTCCGGCCGGGACAGGGTTTCCTGAAGCTTTCTTT. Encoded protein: CASSPAGTGFPEAFF.

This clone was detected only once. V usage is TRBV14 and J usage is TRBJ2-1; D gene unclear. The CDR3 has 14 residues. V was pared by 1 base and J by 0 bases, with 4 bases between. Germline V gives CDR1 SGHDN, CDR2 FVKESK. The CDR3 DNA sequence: TGTGCCAGCAGCCAAGGGAGCTCCTACAATGAGCAGTTCTTC. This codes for CASSQGSSYNEQFF.

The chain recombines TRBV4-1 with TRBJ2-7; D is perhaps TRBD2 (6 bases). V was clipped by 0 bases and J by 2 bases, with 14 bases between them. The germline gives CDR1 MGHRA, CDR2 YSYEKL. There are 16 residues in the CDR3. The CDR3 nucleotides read TGCGCCAGCAGCCAAGATCTAGTGCGGGGTGCCTACGAGCAGTACTTC. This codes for CASSQDLVRGAYEQYF.

CDR3 sequence reads: CASSPFTGTGSYEQYF. CDR3 in DNA: TGTGCCAGCAGCCCCTTTACCGGGACAGGGTCGTACGAGCAGTACTTC. The V call is TRBV3-1 (or the pseudogene TRBV3-2), the J call TRBJ2-7; TRBD1 matches at 9 bases. The V gene's germline CDR1 is LGHDT and CDR2 YNNKEL (reference sequence). This CDR3 comprises 16 residues. J lost 4 bases, V lost 4 bases, and 11 bases had no gene match.

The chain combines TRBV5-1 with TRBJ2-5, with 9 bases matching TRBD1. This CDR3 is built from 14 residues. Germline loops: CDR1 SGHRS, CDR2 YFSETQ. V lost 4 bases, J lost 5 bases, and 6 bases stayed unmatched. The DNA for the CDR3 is TGCGCCAGCAGCACCGGGACAGGGCACGAGACCCAGTACTTC. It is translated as CASSTGTGHETQYF.

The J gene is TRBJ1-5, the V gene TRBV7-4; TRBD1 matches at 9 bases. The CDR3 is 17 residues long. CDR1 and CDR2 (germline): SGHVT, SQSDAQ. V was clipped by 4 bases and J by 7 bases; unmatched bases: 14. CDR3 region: CASSSPGDRVKGQPQHF. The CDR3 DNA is TGTGCCAGCAGCTCCCCGGGGGACAGGGTCAAAGGGCAGCCCCAGCATTTT.

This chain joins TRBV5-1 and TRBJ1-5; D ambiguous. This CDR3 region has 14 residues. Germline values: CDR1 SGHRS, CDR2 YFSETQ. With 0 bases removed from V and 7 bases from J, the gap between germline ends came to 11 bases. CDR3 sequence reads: CASSLDGGSQPQHF. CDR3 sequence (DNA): TGCGCCAGCAGCTTGGACGGAGGGTCGCAGCCCCAGCATTTT. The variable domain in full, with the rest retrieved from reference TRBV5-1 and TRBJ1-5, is KAGVTQTPRYLIKTRGQQVTLSCSPISGHRSVSWYQQTPGQGLQFLFEYFSETQRNKGNFPGRFSGRQFSNSRSEMNVSTLELGDSALYLCASSLDGGSQPQHFGDGTRLSIL.

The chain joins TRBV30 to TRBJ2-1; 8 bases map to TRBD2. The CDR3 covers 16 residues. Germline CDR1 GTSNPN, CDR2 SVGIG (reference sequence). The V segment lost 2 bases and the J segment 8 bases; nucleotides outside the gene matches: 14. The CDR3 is CAWSITRTSTPDEQFF. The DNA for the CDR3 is TGTGCCTGGAGTATCACACGGACTAGCACCCCGGATGAGCAGTTCTTC.

Here the CDR3 reads CAISSGIGDEQFF. CDR3 sequence (DNA): TGTGCCATCTCTAGCGGGATAGGCGATGAGCAGTTCTTC. This chain joins TRBV10-3 and TRBJ2-1, with 9 nucleotides matching TRBD2. The V gene's germline CDR1 is ENHRY and CDR2 SYGVKD. Trimming removed 8 bases from V and 8 bases from J; junction bases left unmatched: 7. This CDR3 is 13 amino acids long.

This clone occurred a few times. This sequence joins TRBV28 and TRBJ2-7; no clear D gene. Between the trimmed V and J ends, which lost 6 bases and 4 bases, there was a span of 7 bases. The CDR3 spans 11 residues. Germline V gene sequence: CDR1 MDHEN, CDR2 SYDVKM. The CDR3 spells CASRVEYEQYF. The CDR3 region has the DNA TGTGCCAGCAGGGTAGAATACGAGCAGTACTTC.

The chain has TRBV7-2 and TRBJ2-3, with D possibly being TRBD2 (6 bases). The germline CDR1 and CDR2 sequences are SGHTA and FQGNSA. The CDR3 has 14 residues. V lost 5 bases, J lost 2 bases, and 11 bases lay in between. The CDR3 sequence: CASSSGPYTDTQYF. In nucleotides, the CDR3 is TGTGCCAGCAGCAGCGGGCCCTACACAGATACGCAGTATTTT. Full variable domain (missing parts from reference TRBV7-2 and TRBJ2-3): GAGVSQSPSNKVTEKGKDVELRCDPISGHTALYWYRQSLGQGLEFLIYFQGNSAPDKSGLPSDRFSAERTGGSVSTLTIQRTQQEDSAVYLCASSSGPYTDTQYFGPGTRLTVL.

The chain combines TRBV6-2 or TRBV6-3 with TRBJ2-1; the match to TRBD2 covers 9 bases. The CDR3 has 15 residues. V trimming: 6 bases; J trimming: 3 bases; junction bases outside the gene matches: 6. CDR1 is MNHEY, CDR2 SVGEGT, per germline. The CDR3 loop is CASSLGLALYNEQFF. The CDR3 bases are TGTGCCAGCAGCTTGGGACTAGCCCTCTACAATGAGCAGTTCTTC.

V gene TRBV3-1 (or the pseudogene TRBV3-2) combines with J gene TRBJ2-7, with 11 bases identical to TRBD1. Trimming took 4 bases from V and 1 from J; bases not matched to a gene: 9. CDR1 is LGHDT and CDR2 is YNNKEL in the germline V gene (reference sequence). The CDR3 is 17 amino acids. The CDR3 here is CASSPLFGQGASYEQYF. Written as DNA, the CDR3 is TGTGCCAGCAGCCCCCTATTCGGACAGGGGGCGTCCTACGAGCAGTACTTC.

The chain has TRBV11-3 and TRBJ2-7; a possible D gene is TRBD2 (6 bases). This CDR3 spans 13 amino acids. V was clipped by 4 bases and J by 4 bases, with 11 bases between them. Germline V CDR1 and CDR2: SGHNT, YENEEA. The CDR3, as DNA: TGTGCCAGCAGCTCGGGACTGAATTACGAGCAGTACTTC. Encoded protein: CASSSGLNYEQYF.

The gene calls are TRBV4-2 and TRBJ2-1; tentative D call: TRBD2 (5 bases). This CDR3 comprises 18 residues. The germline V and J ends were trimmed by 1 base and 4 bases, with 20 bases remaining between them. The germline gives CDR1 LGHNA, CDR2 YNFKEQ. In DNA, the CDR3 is TGTGCCAGCAGCCAAGGATCCTCTGGGTACGCGGGTTACAATGAGCAGTTCTTC. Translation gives CASSQGSSGYAGYNEQFF.